The 15 T cell receptor beta chains given below trace back to one sample, sequenced in a study of blood T cell repertoires in COVID-19. Here immunoSEQ multiplex PCR was the method, and the copy in TCRdb shows in-frame clones only, minus some. Counted here are a few hundred thousand clones, under 90% occurring once; the ten biggest clones make up about a sixth. The sample was peripheral blood. These receptors all come from a woman aged 80 or older with active or convalescent COVID-19.

This sequence joins TRBV9 and TRBJ1-2; D perhaps matches TRBD1 (6 bases). V was cut by 3 bases and J by 4 bases, with 13 bases left in between. Germline lookup yields CDR1 SGDLS and CDR2 YYNGEE. This CDR3 region has 14 residues. CDR3 DNA: TGTGCCAGCAGCGCAGTGGGACAAACCTATGGCTACACCTTC. Amino acid sequence: CASSAVGQTYGYTF.

This clone was counted a few times. The J gene is TRBJ2-7, the V gene TRBV6-5, with D possibly being TRBD1 (5 bases). Trimming pared 2 bases from V and 7 bases from J, leaving 12 bases between. The CDR3 extends over 13 amino acids. Germline V CDR1 and CDR2: MNHEY, SVGAGI. This chain's CDR3 is CASSYRQGYEQYF. The DNA of the CDR3 is TGTGCCAGCAGTTACCGGCAGGGTTATGAGCAGTACTTC.

The chain recombines TRBV7-3 with TRBJ2-2, with 8 bases fitting TRBD2. The CDR3 runs 14 residues. The germline V gene has CDR1 SGHTA and CDR2 FQGTGA. J was trimmed by 6 bases and V by 3 bases; bases with no gene match: 3. The CDR3 DNA reads as TGTGCCAGCAGCTTTCGGCGGGAGGCCGGGGAGCTGTTTTTT. Amino acids: CASSFRREAGELFF.

The rearrangement links TRBV7-2 to TRBJ1-6; TRBD1 might be the D (6 bases). The CDR3 is 16 residues long. V was clipped by 1 base and J by 10 bases, with 17 bases between them. Germline V gives CDR1 SGHTA, CDR2 FQGNSA. In DNA form, the CDR3 reads TGTGCCAGCAGCTTAGTGGAGACAGGACTGGGATCACCCCTCCACTTT. This translates into CASSLVETGLGSPLHF.

V gene TRBV11-2 combines with J gene TRBJ2-3; D possibly corresponds to TRBD1 (6 bases). Per the germline V gene, CDR1 is SGHAT and CDR2 is FQNNGV. CDR3 length equals 17 residues. V was shortened by 5 bases and J by 2 bases, with 20 bases between the two germline ends. The CDR3 coding sequence is TGTGCCAGCAGCCCCGGGTGGGGGCGGACCTCCACAGATACGCAGTATTTT. It specifies CASSPGWGRTSTDTQYF.

The V gene is TRBV9, the J gene TRBJ2-1; 11 bases line up with TRBD2. Trimming cost V 0 bases and J 9 bases; bases outside gene matches: 8. The germline gives CDR1 SGDLS, CDR2 YYNGEE. CDR3 length: 16 amino acids. CDR3 sequence reads: CASSVDGSGGASEQFF. In DNA, the CDR3 is TGTGCCAGCAGCGTAGATGGTAGCGGGGGGGCAAGTGAGCAGTTCTTC.

The chain links TRBV7-3 to TRBJ1-1; possibly TRBD1 for D (5 bases). The length of the CDR3 is 15 residues. Deletions cut 1 base from V and 4 bases from J, with 13 bases between. Germline V gene sequence: CDR1 SGHTA, CDR2 FQGTGA. In nucleotides, the CDR3 is TGTGCCAGCAGCTTAAGGGCAGGGTCGAGCACTGAAGCTTTCTTT. It yields the protein CASSLRAGSSTEAFF.

The chain couples TRBV5-5 to TRBJ2-5; a weak D match, TRBD1 (6 bases). The germline gives CDR1 SGHKS, CDR2 YYEKEE (reference sequence). This CDR3 is 13 amino acids long. Trimming took off 0 bases at V and 5 bases at J, with 8 bases between the two ends. CDR3 protein: CASSLDRVETQYF. The DNA of the CDR3 is TGTGCCAGCAGCTTGGACAGGGTGGAGACCCAGTACTTC. The full variable domain, rest sourced from reference TRBV5-5 and TRBJ2-5, is DAGVTQSPTHLIKTRGQQVTLRCSPISGHKSVSWYQQVLGQGPQFIFQYYEKEERGRGNFPDRFSARQFPNYSSELNVNALLLGDSALYLCASSLDRVETQYFGPGTRLLVL.

This clone was counted many times. The V and J genes are TRBV5-1 and TRBJ2-7, with a tentative D call TRBD2 (8 bases). This CDR3 is built from 12 residues. Trimming took off 9 bases at V and 4 bases at J, with 14 bases between the two ends. Looked up from germline, CDR1 is SGHRS and CDR2 is YFSETQ. CDR3 protein: CAIREGAYEQYF. The CDR3 bases are TGCGCCATTCGGGAGGGGGCGTACGAGCAGTACTTC.

The chain couples TRBV3-1 (or the pseudogene TRBV3-2) to TRBJ1-3; 11 bases align to TRBD1. Germline V gives CDR1 LGHDT, CDR2 YNNKEL (reference sequence). After removal of 3 bases from V and 3 bases from J, the junction contained 7 bases not matched to a gene. There are 17 residues in the CDR3. The CDR3 is CASSHARTGGFGNTIYF. For the CDR3, the DNA is TGTGCCAGCAGCCATGCCCGGACAGGGGGCTTTGGAAACACCATATATTTT.

The chain recombines TRBV7-6 with TRBJ2-2; D is ambiguous. The CDR3 is made up of 15 amino acids. V gave up 4 bases and J gave up 9 bases, with 18 bases separating them. Germline loops: CDR1 SGHVS, CDR2 FNYEAQ. In nucleotides, the CDR3 is TGTGCCAGCAGCTCGCAAGCCGTGCCCAGGCGGGAGCTGTTTTTT. Its protein product is CASSSQAVPRRELFF.

CDR3 coding DNA: TGTGCCAGCAGCTTGGTGTACAGTATCTACGAGCAGTACTTC. Amino acids: CASSLVYSIYEQYF. The V and J genes are TRBV5-6 and TRBJ2-7; D is unclear. The CDR3 is 14 residues long. Germline V CDR1 and CDR2: SGHDT, YYEEEE. Trimming stripped 0 bases from V and 3 bases from J, with 10 bases between. Using reference TRBV5-6 and TRBJ2-7 for the parts outside the CDR3, the full variable domain is DAGVTQSPTHLIKTRGQQVTLRCSPKSGHDTVSWYQQALGQGPQFIFQYYEEEERQRGNFPDRFSGHQFPNYSSELNVNALLLGDSALYLCASSLVYSIYEQYFGPGTRLTVT.

A word on this clone: Compared with germline, one end of the junction differs, possibly owing to a read error. The genes are TRBV12-3 or TRBV12-4 and TRBJ2-7; possible D gene TRBD1, 5 bases. The CDR3 totals 13 residues. CDR3 amino acids: CASSLERRTRPTF. In DNA, the CDR3 is TGTGCCAGCAGTTTAGAACGGCGGACACGGCCCACCTTC.

This clone appeared a few times. The chain is built from TRBV3-1 (or the pseudogene TRBV3-2) and TRBJ2-7, with D perhaps TRBD1 (7 bases). The length of the CDR3 is 15 residues. Germline CDR1 is LGHDT and CDR2 is YNNKEL (reference sequence). Trimming pared 2 bases from V and 3 bases from J, leaving 14 bases between. The CDR3 DNA sequence: TGTGCCAGCAGCCAACCAGGGGGGCAGGGCTACGAGCAGTACTTC. Residues: CASSQPGGQGYEQYF.

This chain connects TRBV7-2 to TRBJ1-6; TRBD1 is a possible D gene (6 bases). The CDR3 is 13 amino acids. Germline V lookup: CDR1 SGHTA, CDR2 FQGNSA. With 11 bases removed from V and 2 bases from J, the gap between germline ends came to 10 bases. The CDR3 DNA sequence: TGTGCCGGCCGGGACACCTATAATTCACCCCTCCACTTT. It encodes CAGRDTYNSPLHF.